The 31 T cell receptor beta chains given below trace back to one sample, sequenced in a study of blood T cell repertoires in COVID-19. Assay: immunoSEQ multiplex PCR; the TCRdb copy retains only in-frame clones and omits some. The table lists approximately 150,000 clones, roughly three quarters of them singletons. Specimen: peripheral blood. All receptors derive from a man aged 50-60 years with active or convalescent COVID-19.

The rearrangement joins TRBV30 to TRBJ1-2, with TRBD1 matching over 7 bases. This CDR3 is built from 13 residues. The J segment lost 4 bases and the V segment lost 2 bases, leaving 4 bases of the junction unmatched. CDR1 and CDR2 from the germline V gene are GTSNPN and SVGIG (reference sequence). CDR3 sequence reads: CAWSPQGFYGYTF. The CDR3 DNA sequence: TGTGCCTGGAGTCCACAGGGGTTCTATGGCTACACCTTC.

The chain couples TRBV29-1 to TRBJ2-3; 12 positions match TRBD2. CDR1 is SQVTM and CDR2 is ANQGSEA in the germline V gene. Germline trimming cut 0 bases from V and 5 bases from J; bases unmatched to any gene: 9. There are 17 residues in the CDR3. The CDR3 coding sequence is TGCAGCGTTGAAGATCTGGGACTAGCGGGCTTGAGAGATACGCAGTATTTT. It is translated as CSVEDLGLAGLRDTQYF.

The rearrangement joins TRBV7-3 to TRBJ2-1; 9 bases map to TRBD2. The CDR3 has 15 residues. The V gene end was trimmed by 7 bases and the J gene end by 10 bases; junction bases not matched to a gene: 14. Per the germline V gene, CDR1 is SGHTA and CDR2 is FQGTGA. The CDR3 DNA reads TGTGCCAGCATGACGGGGCTAGCGGGGTCGGGAGAGCAGTTCTTC. This gives the protein CASMTGLAGSGEQFF.

The chain carries TRBV7-8 and TRBJ1-2, with a weak D call TRBD1 (5 bases). Germline V gives CDR1 SGHVS, CDR2 FQNEAQ. The CDR3 runs to 15 residues. V was clipped by 0 bases and J by 4 bases, with 12 bases between them. DNA of the CDR3: TGTGCCAGCAGCTTAGCCTCAGACAGAATCTATGGCTACACCTTC. As protein: CASSLASDRIYGYTF.

The J gene is TRBJ1-2, the V gene TRBV4-2; 11 bases are a match to TRBD1. The CDR3 runs 17 residues. V shed 2 bases, J shed 8 bases, and the junction held 13 bases outside the gene matches. Germline-derived CDR1 and CDR2 are LGHNA and YNFKEQ. The CDR3 region is CASSQPGTGGLSEGYTF. CDR3 bases: TGTGCCAGCAGCCAACCCGGGACAGGGGGTTTATCGGAAGGCTACACCTTC.

The chain carries TRBV27 and TRBJ2-1, with a tentative D call TRBD2 (6 bases). Per germline, CDR1 MNHEY and CDR2 SMNVEV (reference sequence). The CDR3 extends over 16 amino acids. With 3 bases removed from V and 2 bases from J, the gap between germline ends came to 14 bases. The CDR3 DNA reads as TGTGCCAGCAGTTTGGGGTTAGCGGAGCCCTACAATGAGCAGTTCTTC. Protein sequence: CASSLGLAEPYNEQFF.

This chain uses TRBV28 with TRBJ2-3; 10 nucleotides align to TRBD1. Germline V lookup: CDR1 MDHEN, CDR2 SYDVKM. V lost 4 bases and J lost 2; bases outside the gene matches: 6. This CDR3 is 16 amino acids long. CDR3 sequence reads: CASSSTGGDITDTQYF. In nucleotides, the CDR3 is TGTGCCAGCAGTTCGACAGGGGGCGACATCACAGATACGCAGTATTTT.

The V call is TRBV28, the J call TRBJ1-1; D remains unclear. Deletions cut 7 bases from V and 5 bases from J, with 17 bases between. The germline V gene encodes CDR1 MDHEN and CDR2 SYDVKM. CDR3 size: 14 residues. The CDR3 sequence is CASIEAGSRTEAFF. The CDR3 DNA sequence: TGTGCCAGCATTGAGGCGGGAAGCAGGACTGAAGCTTTCTTT.

This chain uses TRBV10-1 with TRBJ2-2; a possible D gene is TRBD2 (6 bases). CDR3 length equals 14 residues. Trimming stripped 6 bases from V and 4 bases from J, with 12 bases between. Germline loops: CDR1 WNHNN, CDR2 SYGVQD (reference sequence). The CDR3 reads CASSGGAVTGELFF. The DNA for the CDR3 is TGCGCCAGCAGCGGAGGGGCTGTCACCGGGGAGCTGTTTTTT.

This chain links TRBV4-1 with TRBJ2-7, with 10 bases lining up with TRBD1. This CDR3 comprises 15 residues. Germline assignment: CDR1 MGHRA and CDR2 YSYEKL. The J segment lost 4 bases and the V segment lost 3 bases, leaving 6 bases of the junction unmatched. The CDR3 DNA follows: TGCGCCAGCAGCCACTTGACAGGGGGCGTTTACGAGCAGTACTTC. Protein: CASSHLTGGVYEQYF.

This rearrangement joins TRBV11-2 to TRBJ2-7; 12 bases are shared with TRBD2. Per the germline V gene, CDR1 is SGHAT and CDR2 is FQNNGV. The CDR3 runs 19 residues. V dropped 5 bases and J dropped 2; count of bases not matched to a gene: 16. In DNA, the CDR3 is TGTGCCAGCAGCATACAGGAACTAAAGACTAGCGGGAGAACCTACGAGCAGTACTTC. Protein product: CASSIQELKTSGRTYEQYF.

CDR3 nucleotide sequence: TGTGCCAGTAGTCCAAACAGACTACAGGGTTTTAGTGAAGCTTTCTTT. Translated, it gives CASSPNRLQGFSEAFF. V is TRBV19 and J is TRBJ1-1; D perhaps matches TRBD1 (6 bases). Germline lookup yields CDR1 LNHDA and CDR2 SQIVND (reference sequence). Trimming took off 5 bases at V and 7 bases at J, with 23 bases between the two ends. CDR3 length: 16 residues. Supplemented by reference TRBV19 and TRBJ1-1, the full variable domain reads DGGITQSPKYLFRKEGQNVTLSCEQNLNHDAMYWYRQDPGQGLRLIYYSQIVNDFQKGDIAEGYSVSREKKESFPLTVTSAQKNPTAFYLCASSPNRLQGFSEAFFGQGTRLTVV.

This chain uses TRBV27 with TRBJ2-6; a possible D gene is TRBD1 (6 bases). CDR1 is MNHEY and CDR2 is SMNVEV in the germline V gene (reference sequence). The V end lost 7 bases, the J end lost 0 bases, and 16 bases lay between the germline ends. The CDR3 extends over 17 amino acids. The CDR3 DNA sequence: TGTGCCAGCACCGGAACAGGGCTAAGCTCTGGGGCCAACGTCCTGACTTTC. This translates into CASTGTGLSSGANVLTF.

This rearrangement joins TRBV19 to TRBJ1-1; D is undetermined. The CDR3 totals 14 residues. Germline V gene lookup returns CDR1 LNHDA and CDR2 SQIVND (reference sequence). With 2 bases removed from V and 4 bases from J, the gap between germline ends came to 11 bases. The CDR3 DNA reads as TGTGCCAGTAGTATATCCCCCACGAGCACTGAAGCTTTCTTT. Protein: CASSISPTSTEAFF.

The chain uses TRBV24-1 and TRBJ2-7; TRBD1 is a possible D gene (8 bases). This CDR3 has 14 residues. V was shortened by 11 bases and J by 1 base, with 17 bases between the two germline ends. Per germline, CDR1 KGHDR and CDR2 SFDVKD. The CDR3 DNA reads as TGTGCCATAAGGACAGGGAGGGGATCCTACGAGCAGTACTTC. It codes for CAIRTGRGSYEQYF.

This clone was found once. The chain recombines TRBV29-1 with TRBJ2-6; D not certain. V lost 7 bases to trimming and J lost 3 bases, with 10 bases between them. Per germline, CDR1 SQVTM and CDR2 ANQGSEA. This CDR3 is built from 13 residues. The CDR3 here is CSAIFFGANVLTF. The CDR3, as DNA: TGCAGCGCAATCTTCTTTGGGGCCAACGTCCTGACTTTC.

This rearrangement joins TRBV10-3 to TRBJ2-5; 9 bases align to TRBD2. The CDR3 consists of 14 residues. The germline CDR1 and CDR2 sequences are ENHRY and SYGVKD. Trimming removed 11 bases from V and 0 bases from J; junction bases left unmatched: 7. The CDR3 sequence is CASSSGGNQETQYF. CDR3 coding DNA: TGTGCCTCCAGTAGCGGGGGAAACCAAGAGACCCAGTACTTC.

The CDR3 nucleotides read TGTGCCAGCAGCCTCGGACTAGCGGGAGAGTCAGATACCTCTGAGCAGTTCTTC. It yields the protein CASSLGLAGESDTSEQFF. V gene TRBV28 combines with J gene TRBJ2-1, with 13 bases identical to TRBD2. V lost 6 bases to trimming and J lost 9 bases; unmatched junction nucleotides: 17. Per the germline V gene, CDR1 is MDHEN and CDR2 is SYDVKM. The CDR3 is 18 residues long.

The chain employs TRBV30 and TRBJ2-2; 9 nucleotides agree with TRBD1. Trimming removed 6 bases from V and 5 bases from J; junction bases left unmatched: 4. Looked up from germline, CDR1 is GTSNPN and CDR2 is SVGIG (reference sequence). The CDR3 consists of 13 residues. CDR3 in amino acids: CACGTGRTGELFF. The DNA of the CDR3 is TGTGCCTGCGGGACAGGGCGGACCGGGGAGCTGTTTTTT.

This clone was observed a few times. This chain links TRBV2 with TRBJ2-7; D perhaps matches TRBD1 (6 bases). Trimming left V 8 bases short and J 5 bases short, with 13 bases between. The CDR3 spans 12 residues. Germline CDR1 reads SNHLY; CDR2 reads FYNNEI. The CDR3 protein is CASVEQGNEQYF. In DNA, the CDR3 is TGTGCCAGCGTGGAACAGGGAAACGAGCAGTACTTC.

This clone was detected a few times. The V gene is TRBV11-2, the J gene TRBJ2-3; 10 nucleotides agree with TRBD2. V lost 6 bases to trimming and J lost 3 bases; unmatched junction nucleotides: 6. There are 15 residues in the CDR3. CDR1 SGHAT and CDR2 FQNNGV come from the germline V gene. CDR3 residues: CASSRSGRKTDTQYF. The CDR3 nucleotides are TGTGCCAGCAGTCGTAGCGGGAGGAAAACAGATACGCAGTATTTT.

This rearrangement joins TRBV12-5 to TRBJ2-7; D may be TRBD2 (6 bases). The CDR3 is 18 residues long. Germline values: CDR1 LGHNT, CDR2 FRNRAP. The V gene lost 4 bases and the J gene lost 5 bases, with 27 bases spanning the gap. The DNA for the CDR3 is TGTGCTAGTGGTTCGTTGACAAAGGGGACTGCTGGTGTGGACGAGCAGTACTTC. Its protein is CASGSLTKGTAGVDEQYF.

The chain joins TRBV27 to TRBJ1-5; TRBD1 is a possible D gene (5 bases). The CDR3 consists of 15 residues. V was trimmed by 3 bases and J by 1 base, leaving 10 bases between them. Germline V gene sequence: CDR1 MNHEY, CDR2 SMNVEV (reference sequence). The CDR3 DNA sequence: TGTGCCAGCAGTTTTCAGGGACTGAGCAATCAGCCCCAGCATTTT. Protein: CASSFQGLSNQPQHF.

The chain links TRBV29-1 to TRBJ2-5; D gene unclear. The length of the CDR3 is 14 residues. Trimming took 0 bases from V and 1 from J, leaving 9 bases between them. CDR1 is SQVTM and CDR2 is ANQGSEA in the germline V gene. CDR3 nucleotide sequence: TGCAGCGTTGAAGATCCCGTCTTCCAAGAGACCCAGTACTTC. Its protein product is CSVEDPVFQETQYF.

The gene calls are TRBV28 and TRBJ2-3, with 7 bases aligning to TRBD1. V was clipped by 3 bases and J by 9 bases; unmatched bases: 9. The CDR3 is 14 amino acids. Germline CDR1 and CDR2: MDHEN and SYDVKM. For the CDR3, the DNA is TGTGCCAGCAGTTTTCAGACAGGGTTCATCACGCAGTATTTT. Its translation: CASSFQTGFITQYF.

The chain joins TRBV9 to TRBJ1-2; TRBD1 agrees at 9 bases. With 3 bases clipped from V and 0 bases from J, the junction kept 9 bases outside the gene matches. This CDR3 spans 17 amino acids. Germline CDR1 reads SGDLS; CDR2 reads YYNGEE. CDR3 DNA: TGTGCCAGCAGCGGGGGGACAGGGATTGCGGCTAACTATGGCTACACCTTC. Protein product: CASSGGTGIAANYGYTF. Looking up the rest from reference TRBV9 and TRBJ1-2 gives the full variable domain: DSGVTQTPKHLITATGQRVTLRCSPRSGDLSVYWYQQSLDQGLQFLIQYYNGEERAKGNILERFSAQQFPDLHSELNLSSLELGDSALYFCASSGGTGIAANYGYTFGSGTRLTVV.

On this clone: The junction does not match germline at one end; this may be a read error. The chain carries TRBV7-7 and TRBJ2-1, with 14 bases that match TRBD2. From germline, CDR1 is SSHAT and CDR2 FNYEAQ (reference sequence). This CDR3 spans 15 amino acids. CDR3 DNA sequence: TGTGCTAGCAGCCCGGGACTAGCGGGAGCGGATGAGCAGTTCTTC. Protein product: CASSPGLAGADEQFF.

V and J are TRBV9 and TRBJ2-5, with D possibly TRBD2 on 5 matching bases. CDR1 SGDLS and CDR2 YYNGEE come from the germline V gene. Trimming took off 5 bases at V and 1 base at J, with 9 bases between the two ends. The CDR3 spans 13 residues. CDR3 in amino acids: CASRGESQETQYF. CDR3 in DNA: TGTGCCAGCAGGGGAGAGAGCCAAGAGACCCAGTACTTC.

The gene calls are TRBV29-1 and TRBJ2-5; 8 bases fit TRBD1. V shed 3 bases and J 0 bases; nucleotides not matched to a gene: 12. Germline lookup yields CDR1 SQVTM and CDR2 ANQGSEA. The CDR3 is made up of 17 amino acids. The CDR3 reads CSVDGAGGSQDQETQYF. The CDR3 DNA reads as TGCAGCGTTGACGGGGCAGGGGGCAGCCAAGACCAAGAGACCCAGTACTTC.

This sequence joins TRBV18 and TRBJ2-5, with a weak D call TRBD1 (5 bases). This CDR3 is built from 14 residues. Trimming took off 3 bases at V and 5 bases at J, with 13 bases between the two ends. The germline gives CDR1 KGHSH, CDR2 LQKENI. CDR3 coding DNA: TGTGCCAGCTCACCTAAGACAGACGGGGAGACCCAGTACTTC. Protein: CASSPKTDGETQYF.

CDR3 protein: CASSQASGVWGYTF. CDR3 nucleotide sequence: TGTGCCAGCAGCCAAGCGTCCGGGGTGTGGGGCTACACCTTC. The chain has TRBV14 and TRBJ1-2; no clear D. In germline, CDR1 is SGHDN, CDR2 FVKESK. The CDR3 totals 14 residues. V gave up 1 base and J gave up 8 bases, with 14 bases separating them.